The TCR beta chain under discussion was sequenced for a study of blood T cell repertoires in COVID-19. Study at large: COVID-19 samples collected from the United States, Italy and Spain covered acute and convalescent phases.

In the source study's methods: By means of reference gene primer amplification, nucleated cell counts were estimated. Some clones are missing from TCRdb's copy, which holds only in-frame ones; the method was immunoSEQ multiplex PCR. V and J calls and clone size are those listed in that table; D and trimming were worked out from the DNA. In the table there are roughly 240,000 clones, 82% of which are singletons. The CDR3 has 14 residues. Trimming at V came to 5 bases and at J to 1 base, leaving 2 bases not matched to a gene. CDR1 and CDR2 from the germline V gene are SEHNR and FQNEAQ (reference sequence).

Sequencing input: peripheral blood. J is TRBJ1-5 and V is TRBV7-9; 7 bases are shared with TRBD1. The TCR sequence derives from an elderly woman with acute or convalescent COVID-19. The CDR3 protein is CASSIQGSNQPQHF. CDR3 nucleotide sequence: TGTGCCAGCAGCATACAGGGGAGCAATCAGCCCCAGCATTTT.